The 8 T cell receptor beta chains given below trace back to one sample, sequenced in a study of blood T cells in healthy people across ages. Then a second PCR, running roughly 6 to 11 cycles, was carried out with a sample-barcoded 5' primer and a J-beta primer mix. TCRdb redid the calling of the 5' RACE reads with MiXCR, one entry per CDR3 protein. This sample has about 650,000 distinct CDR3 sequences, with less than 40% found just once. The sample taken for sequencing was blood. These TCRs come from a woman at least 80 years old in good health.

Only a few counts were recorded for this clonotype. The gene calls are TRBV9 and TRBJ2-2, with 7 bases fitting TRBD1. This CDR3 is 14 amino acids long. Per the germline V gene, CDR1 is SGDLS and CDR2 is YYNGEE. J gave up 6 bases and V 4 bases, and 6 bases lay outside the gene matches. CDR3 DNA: TGTGCCAGCAGCCTGAGACAGGGCCCCGGGGAGCTGTTTTTT. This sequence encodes CASSLRQGPGELFF.

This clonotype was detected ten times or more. CDR3 sequence (DNA): TGTGCCAGCAGTTTCACCCAGGGGGCCGTGCAAGAGACCCAGTACTTC. It codes for CASSFTQGAVQETQYF. The chain has TRBV28 and TRBJ2-5, with 8 bases fitting TRBD1. The CDR3 spans 16 residues. V dropped 3 bases and J dropped 2; count of bases not matched to a gene: 8. CDR1 MDHEN and CDR2 SYDVKM come from the germline V gene.

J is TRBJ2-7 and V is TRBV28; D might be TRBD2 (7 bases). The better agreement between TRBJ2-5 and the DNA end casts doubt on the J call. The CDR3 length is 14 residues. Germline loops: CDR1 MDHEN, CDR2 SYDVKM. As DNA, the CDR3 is TGTGCCAGCAGCCCGGCGGGGAGGGGGGAGACCCAGTACTTC. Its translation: CASSPAGRGETQYF.

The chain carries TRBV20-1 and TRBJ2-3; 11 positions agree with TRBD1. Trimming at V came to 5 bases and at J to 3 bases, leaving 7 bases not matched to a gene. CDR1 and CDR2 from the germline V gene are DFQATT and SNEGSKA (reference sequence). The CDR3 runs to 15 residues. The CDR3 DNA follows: TGCAGTGCTCAACCGGGACAGGGGGTGACAGATACGCAGTATTTT. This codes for CSAQPGQGVTDTQYF.

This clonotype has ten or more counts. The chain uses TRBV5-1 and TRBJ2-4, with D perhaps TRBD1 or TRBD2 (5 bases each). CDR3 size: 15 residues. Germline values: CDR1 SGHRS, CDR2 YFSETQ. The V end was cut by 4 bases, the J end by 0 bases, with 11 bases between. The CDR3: CASSPGTLAKNIQYF. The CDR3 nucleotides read TGCGCCAGCAGCCCCGGGACCTTAGCCAAAAACATTCAGTACTTC.

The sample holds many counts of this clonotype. The CDR3 bases are TGTGCCAGTAGTAAGTCGGACAGCTTAGGGACCCAGTACTTC. Protein: CASSKSDSLGTQYF. This chain joins TRBV19 and TRBJ2-5, with a weak D call TRBD1 (6 bases). This CDR3 is built from 14 residues. CDR1 is LNHDA and CDR2 is SQIVND in the germline V gene (reference sequence). The ends were cut back, 4 bases at V and 7 bases at J, with 16 bases in the middle.

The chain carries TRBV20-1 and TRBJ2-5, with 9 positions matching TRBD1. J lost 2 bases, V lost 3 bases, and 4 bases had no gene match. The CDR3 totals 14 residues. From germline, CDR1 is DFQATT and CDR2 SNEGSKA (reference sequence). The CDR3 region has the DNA TGCAGTGCTAGCCCGGGACAGGGACAAGAGACCCAGTACTTC. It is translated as CSASPGQGQETQYF.

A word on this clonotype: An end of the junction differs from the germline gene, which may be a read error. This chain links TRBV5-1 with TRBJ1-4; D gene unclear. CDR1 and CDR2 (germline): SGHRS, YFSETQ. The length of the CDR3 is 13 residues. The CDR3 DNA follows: TGCGCCAGCAGCACCCCTCTCGGTGAAAAACGGTTTTTT. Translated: CASSTPLGEKRFF.